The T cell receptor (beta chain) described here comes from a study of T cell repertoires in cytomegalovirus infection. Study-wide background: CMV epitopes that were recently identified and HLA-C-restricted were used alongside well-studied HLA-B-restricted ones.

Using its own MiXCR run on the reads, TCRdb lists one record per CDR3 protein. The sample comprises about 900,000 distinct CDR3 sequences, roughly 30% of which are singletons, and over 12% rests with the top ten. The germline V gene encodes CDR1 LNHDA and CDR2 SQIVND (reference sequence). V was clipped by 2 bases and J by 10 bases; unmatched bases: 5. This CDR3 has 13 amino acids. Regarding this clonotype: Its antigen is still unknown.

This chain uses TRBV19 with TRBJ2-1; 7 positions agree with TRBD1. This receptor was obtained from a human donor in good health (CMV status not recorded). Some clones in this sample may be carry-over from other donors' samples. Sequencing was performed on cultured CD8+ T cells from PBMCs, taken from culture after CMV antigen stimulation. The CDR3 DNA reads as TGTGCCAGTAGTATAAAAGACAGGGACGAGCAGTTCTTC. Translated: CASSIKDRDEQFF. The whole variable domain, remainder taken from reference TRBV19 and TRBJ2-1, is DGGITQSPKYLFRKEGQNVTLSCEQNLNHDAMYWYRQDPGQGLRLIYYSQIVNDFQKGDIAEGYSVSREKKESFPLTVTSAQKNPTAFYLCASSIKDRDEQFFGPGTRLTVL.